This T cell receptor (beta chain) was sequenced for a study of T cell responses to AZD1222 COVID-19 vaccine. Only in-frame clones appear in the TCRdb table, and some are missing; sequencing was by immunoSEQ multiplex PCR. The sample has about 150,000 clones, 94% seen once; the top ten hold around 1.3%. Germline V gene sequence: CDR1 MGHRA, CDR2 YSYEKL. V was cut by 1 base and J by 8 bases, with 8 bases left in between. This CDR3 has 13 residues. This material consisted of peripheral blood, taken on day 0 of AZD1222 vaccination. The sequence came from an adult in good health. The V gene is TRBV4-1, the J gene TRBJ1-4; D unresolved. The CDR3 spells CASSQVLREKLFF. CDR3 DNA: TGCGCCAGCAGCCAAGTATTAAGGGAAAAACTGTTTTTT.